This T cell receptor beta chain appears in the sequencing data of a study of blood T cell repertoires in COVID-19. For the study at large: Researchers got acute and convalescent COVID-19 samples from the United States, Italy and Spain. Sources were T cells, B-cell-depleted T cells, or PBMCs; the material itself was cDNA or gDNA.

Germline V CDR1 and CDR2: MGHRA, YSYEKL. CDR3 length: 16 residues. The ends lost 4 bases at V and 10 bases at J; junction bases unmatched: 13. In the source study's methods: How many nucleated cells were present was estimated from reference gene primer amplification. The method was immunoSEQ multiplex PCR; TCRdb's version includes in-frame clones alone and lacks a portion of them. V and J calls and clone size follow that table, whereas D and trimming were derived from the DNA. The sample lists 60,000 to 75,000 clones, around 80% occurring once. This receptor was obtained from a man between 60 and 75 years old with active or convalescent COVID-19. The V gene is TRBV4-1, the J gene TRBJ1-6; TRBD1 aligns across 7 bases. Sequenced sample: peripheral blood. The CDR3 protein is CASSPNSDRVGSPLHF. The CDR3 region has the DNA TGCGCCAGCAGCCCAAACAGCGACAGGGTTGGGTCACCCCTCCACTTT.